This T cell receptor (beta chain) was obtained from a study of blood T cell repertoires in COVID-19. This CDR3 spans 15 amino acids. With V trimmed by 0 bases and J by 6 bases, 5 bases remained unmatched. Germline CDR1 and CDR2: SGHRS and YFSETQ. Only a few counts were recorded for this clone. Repertoires were generated with immunoSEQ multiplex PCR, while TCRdb's copy carries only in-frame clones and drops some. The sample lists 200,000 to 250,000 clones, about 86% seen once, with 3% to 3.5% in the top ten. The clonotype was recovered from a woman aged 45-59 years in a cohort exposed to, infected with or recovered from COVID-19 (not recorded which). V gene TRBV5-1 combines with J gene TRBJ1-1, with 10 bases lining up with TRBD1. The sequencing input was PBMCs or T cells enriched from blood (not recorded which). CDR3 nucleotide sequence: TGCGCCAGCAGCTTGGGGACAGGGGGGTTCGCTGAAGCTTTCTTT. Translation gives CASSLGTGGFAEAFF.